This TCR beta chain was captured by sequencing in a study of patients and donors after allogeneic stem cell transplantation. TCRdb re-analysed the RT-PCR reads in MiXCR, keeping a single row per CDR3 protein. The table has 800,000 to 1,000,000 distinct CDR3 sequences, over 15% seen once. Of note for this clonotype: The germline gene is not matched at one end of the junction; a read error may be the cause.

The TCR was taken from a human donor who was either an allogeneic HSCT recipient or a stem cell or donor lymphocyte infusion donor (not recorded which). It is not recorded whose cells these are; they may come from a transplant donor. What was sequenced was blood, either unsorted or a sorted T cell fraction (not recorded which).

The CDR3 loop is CASSFTDTQDF. The CDR3 nucleotides are TGTGCCAGCAGTTTTACAGATACGCAGGATTTT. V is TRBV6-6 and J is TRBJ2-3; no clear D. The V gene's germline CDR1 is MNHNY and CDR2 SVGAGI (reference sequence). The CDR3 spans 11 residues.